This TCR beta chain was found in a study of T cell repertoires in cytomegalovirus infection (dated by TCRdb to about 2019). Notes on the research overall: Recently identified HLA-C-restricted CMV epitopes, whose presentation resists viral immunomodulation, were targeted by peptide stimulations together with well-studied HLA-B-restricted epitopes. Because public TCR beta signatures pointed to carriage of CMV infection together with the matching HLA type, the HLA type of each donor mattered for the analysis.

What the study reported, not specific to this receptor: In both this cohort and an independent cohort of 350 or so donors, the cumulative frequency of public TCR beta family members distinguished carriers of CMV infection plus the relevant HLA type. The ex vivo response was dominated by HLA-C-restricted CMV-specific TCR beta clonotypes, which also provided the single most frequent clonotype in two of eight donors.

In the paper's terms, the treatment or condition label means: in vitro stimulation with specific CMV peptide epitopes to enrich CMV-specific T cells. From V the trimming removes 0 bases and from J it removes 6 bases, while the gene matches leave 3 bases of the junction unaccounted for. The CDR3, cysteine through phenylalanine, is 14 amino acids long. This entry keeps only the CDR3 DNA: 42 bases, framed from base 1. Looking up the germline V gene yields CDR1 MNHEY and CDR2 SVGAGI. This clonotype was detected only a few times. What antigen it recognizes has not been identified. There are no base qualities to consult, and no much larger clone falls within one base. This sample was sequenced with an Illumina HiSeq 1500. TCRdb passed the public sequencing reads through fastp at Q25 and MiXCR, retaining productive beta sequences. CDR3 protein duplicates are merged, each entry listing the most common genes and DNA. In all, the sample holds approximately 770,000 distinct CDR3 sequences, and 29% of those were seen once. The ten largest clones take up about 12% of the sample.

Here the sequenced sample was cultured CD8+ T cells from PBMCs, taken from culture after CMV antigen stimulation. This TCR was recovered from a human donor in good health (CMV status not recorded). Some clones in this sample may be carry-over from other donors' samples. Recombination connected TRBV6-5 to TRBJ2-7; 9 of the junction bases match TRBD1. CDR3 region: CASSYSGQGFEQYF. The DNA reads TGTGCCAGCAGTTACTCCGGACAGGGGTTCGAGCAGTACTTC.